Listed below are T cell receptor beta chains from one sample, sequenced in a study of molecular identifiers for immune sequencing clone quantification. TCRdb recomputed calls from the PCR reads with MiXCR, one row per CDR3 protein. The data show approximately 500,000 distinct CDR3 sequences, about 25% seen once. The sample consisted of naive CD8+ T cells from blood, with Jurkat cell RNA spiked in. The source of these receptors is a human donor in good health. Some libraries in this study had Jurkat cell RNA spiked in. CDR3s include the opening cysteine and the closing phenylalanine or tryptophan. Each record gives: clone size, D gene, J gene, V gene, CDR3 protein, CDR3 DNA. The D gene is left open where the match is weak. Part of the rows lack a size; the others show once, few, many or a class for expanded clones.

many,NA,TRBJ2-3,TRBV6-2/TRBV6-3,CASSYSEGVDTQYF,TGTGCCAGCAGTTACTCGGAGGGGGTGGATACGCAGTATTTT
NA,NA,TRBJ1-5,TRBV7-9,CASSLDGNSNQPQHF,TGTGCCAGCAGCTTAGACGGAAATAGCAATCAGCCCCAGCATTTT
many,TRBD1,TRBJ2-7,TRBV5-1,CASSGVGDRDPYEQYF,TGCGCCAGCAGTGGGGTAGGGGACAGGGACCCCTACGAGCAGTACTTC
NA,TRBD2,TRBJ2-1,TRBV6-2/TRBV6-3,CASRRSGRAHNEQFF,TGTGCCAGCAGGAGGAGCGGGAGAGCCCACAATGAGCAGTTCTTC
few,NA,TRBJ2-3,TRBV6-2/TRBV6-3,CASWGDTQYF,TGTGCCAGCTGGGGCGATACGCAGTATTTT
NA,NA,TRBJ2-7,TRBV12-3/TRBV12-4,CASSLSPQGYEQYF,TGTGCCAGCAGTTTAAGTCCGCAGGGGTACGAGCAGTACTTC
few,NA,TRBJ1-5,TRBV21-1,CASSPRAGNSNQPQHF,TGTGCCAGCAGCCCCCGAGCAGGGAATAGCAATCAGCCCCAGCATTTT
NA,NA,TRBJ2-3,TRBV7-6,CASSLIGLIQEGTQYF,TGTGCCAGCAGCCTAATTGGACTAATTCAGGAGGGGACGCAGTATTTT
NA,TRBD1,TRBJ2-5,TRBV7-6,CASSFSGTGVYQETQYF,TGTGCCAGCAGCTTCTCCGGGACAGGAGTGTACCAAGAGACCCAGTACTTC
NA,TRBD2,TRBJ2-7,TRBV10-3,CAISESRTSVSYEQYF,TGTGCCATCAGTGAGTCGAGGACTAGCGTCTCCTACGAGCAGTACTTC
many,NA,TRBJ2-6,TRBV29-1,CSVESLSSGANVLTF,TGCAGCGTTGAAAGTTTGTCCTCTGGGGCCAACGTCCTGACTTTC
few,TRBD1,TRBJ2-5,TRBV20-1,CSASPSSLGQGGETQYF,TGCAGTGCGTCCCCCTCTTCACTGGGACAGGGTGGAGAGACCCAGTACTTC
NA,NA,TRBJ1-1,TRBV7-2,CASHTGMNTEAFF,TGTGCCAGCCATACAGGAATGAACACTGAAGCTTTCTTT
few,TRBD2,TRBJ2-7,TRBV7-6,CAGSLAGGVGSSYEQYF,TGTGCCGGCAGCTTAGCGGGGGGAGTGGGGAGCTCCTACGAGCAGTACTTC
NA,TRBD1,TRBJ2-7,TRBV5-6,CASSLTGTGMYEQYF,TGTGCCAGCAGCTTAACCGGGACAGGGATGTACGAGCAGTACTTC